The sequence of this T cell receptor beta chain was determined in a study of CD8 T cells in ankylosing spondylitis. Findings and caveats of the study: Disease-associated clonotypes exhibited CD8+ identity and were relatively infrequent in peripheral blood. The authors reported significant enrichment of disease-linked clones in matched ankylosing spondylitis synovial fluid. One TCR beta motif, made up of under ten highly homologous variants, appeared characteristic of ankylosing spondylitis blood.

TCRdb ran MiXCR on the 5' RACE reads and lists one entry per CDR3 protein. This sample has 150,000 or so distinct CDR3 sequences; 9.5% to 10% occur once, and the top ten carry more than 13%. Remarks on this clonotype: Antigen: not known.

V shed 4 bases and J 4 bases; nucleotides not matched to a gene: 5. CDR3 length: 15 residues. Germline CDR1 and CDR2: LGHNA and YSLEER. This sequence was found in a female donor with ankylosing spondylitis or in good health (not recorded which). Material: blood, either unsorted or a sorted T cell fraction (not recorded which). The chain employs TRBV4-3 and TRBJ1-4, with 8 bases matching TRBD1. In DNA form, the CDR3 reads TGCGCCAGCAGCCCTGGGACAGGAGTTAATGAAAAACTGTTTTTT. This translates into CASSPGTGVNEKLFF.